This T cell receptor beta chain was documented in a study of blood T cells in healthy people across ages. Each sample gave at least 7 million isolated PBMCs. Per the germline V gene, CDR1 is SQVTM and CDR2 is ANQGSEA. Deletions cut 7 bases from V and 2 bases from J, with 13 bases between. The CDR3 has 13 residues. Study-wide points: Getting older went along with TCR beta diversity per million T cells dropping roughly linearly. Comparison with aged donors showed that long-lived donors had more naive CD4+ cells and higher diversity. Observed TCR beta diversity showed a strong correlation with the percentage of naive T cells as measured by flow cytometry.

This clonotype has more than one count but fewer than ten. Its antigen is unidentified. A second PCR of 7 to 11 cycles used a sample-barcoded 5' primer and a J-beta primer mix. Each CDR3 protein is one row after TCRdb ran MiXCR on the 5' RACE reads. Of 1.5 million to 2 million distinct CDR3 sequences in the sample, about two fifths were seen once. Specimen: blood. The rearrangement uses TRBV29-1 and TRBJ2-3, with D possibly being TRBD1 (7 bases). The sequence came from a human donor in good health. CDR3 nucleotides: TGCAGCGGTGGGGGGACAGTCACAGATACGCAGTATTTT. Amino acid sequence: CSGGGTVTDTQYF.